This T cell receptor (beta chain) was profiled in a study of T cells in Graves' hyperthyroidism and ophthalmopathy (dated by TCRdb to between 2018 and 2021). General notes on the study: Peripheral blood samples were taken at initial diagnosis, before any treatment was given. According to the paper, TCR Vbeta CDR3 sequencing was carried out on 135 peripheral blood samples, which came from more than 40 ophthalmopathy, 75 to 80 hyperthyroidism and about 17 progressor patients. Prospective prediction of ophthalmopathy was tested in an independent validation cohort consisting of about 19 hyperthyroidism patients and around 16 patients who later progressed to ophthalmopathy. The study also compared thyroid tissue and blood T-cell repertoires from five or six Graves' hyperthyroidism patients. TCR V-J signatures able to tell the groups apart were searched for in a discovery cohort of around 95 patients, of whom fewer than 45 had Graves' ophthalmopathy and 57 had stable Graves' hyperthyroidism. Once sampling was done, hyperthyroidism patients were given methimazole at a starting dose of 30 mg daily, whereas ophthalmopathy patients were given high-dose intravenous methylprednisolone. For training and testing, the 80 to 100 patients in the discovery cohort were randomly divided in a 7:3 ratio.

What the study reported, not specific to this receptor: A model built on a 13 V-J signature distinguished ophthalmopathy from stable hyperthyroidism, reaching 87.88% sensitivity and around 81% specificity in cross-validation and 80%/75% in testing. Most expanded thyroid clonotypes (frequency above 0.001) were also found in blood, which suggests that blood repertoires may mirror thyroid immune responses. In validation, the model predicted progression to ophthalmopathy with 65% to 71% sensitivity and roughly 72% specificity, a median of 6.5 months before onset. No statistical method was used to set the sample size in advance, and investigators knew the group allocation.

Amplification of TCR beta CDR3 regions was carried out from RNA transcripts. For the first round of RT-PCR on the TCR CDR3, the HTBI primer set was used together with the Qiagen OneStep RT-PCR kit. Libraries were constructed in a second round of multiplex PCR, after which size selection and purification were performed. Sequencing of the libraries was done on an Illumina HiSeq2000 using paired-end 100 bp reads. On the authors' methods: SOAPnuke was used to process the raw data, throwing out any read that contained adapters or uncalled bases, had a mean Phred below 15, or lacked an exact constant-primer or identifier match. COPE v1.2.5 was used to merge high-quality paired reads, and clonotypes were defined as unique nucleotide sequences. MiTCR v1.1 was used to align the clonotypes against IMGT TRBV, TRBD and TRBJ reference segments. The analysis included only V-J combinations with a frequency above 0.0001, which together covered approximately 99% of the repertoires. The TCS score was defined as F50 (clonal expansion) divided by E x V (chaos), with BLOSUM62-based TCRdist calculated between CDR3 peptides within each V-J. Welch's t-statistics and random forest reduced 500 to 650 V-J features to 13, which were used in a naive Bayes classifier (R e1071). TCRdb cleaned the public reads at Q25 with fastp, built clones with MiXCR and kept in-frame beta chains. For every CDR3 protein sequence, its rows merge into one entry that carries the most common genes and DNA. For this entry, the V and J calls and clone size follow TCRdb and not the study's own pipeline. In this sample the table shows about 550,000 distinct CDR3 sequences, more than 20% of which occur a single time. The leading ten clones occupy about 30% of the sample.

CDR1 DFQATT and CDR2 SNEGSKA are derived from the germline V gene (reference sequence). V and J are truncated by 3 bases and 5 bases respectively, leaving an intervening sequence of 16 bases. Inclusive of the bounding cysteine and phenylalanine, the CDR3 is 14 residues long. The read is trimmed to its CDR3 DNA, 42 bases read in frame from base 1. Stable Graves' hyperthyroidism was defined as the absence of progression to ophthalmopathy over 18 months of follow-up. Hyperthyroidism patients were newly diagnosed, had a disease duration of under 2 months, and were aged 18 to 65 years. Any patient with an uncontrolled infection, another autoimmune disease, pregnancy or lactation was excluded. Diagnoses were established on the basis of clinical symptoms, serum thyroxine and TRAb, thyroid ultrasound, and orbital computed tomography. Ficoll-Paque density gradient centrifugation was used to isolate PBMCs from 8 to 10 ml of fresh peripheral blood. Total RNA was extracted using Trizol reagent, and RNA quality was assessed on an Agilent 2100 Bioanalyzer.

Notes on this clonotype: Its specific antigen is unknown. Base quality data are lacking; no much larger clone is found one base away.

Sequenced input: blood. The sequence was collected from a young man with Graves' hyperthyroidism. The rearrangement joined TRBV20-1 to TRBJ2-5, with TRBD2 as a weak D call on 5 bases. Read as DNA, the sequence is TGCAGTGCTAGTGGCCCCGGGGTTGGGGAGACCCAGTACTTC. Its protein reads: CSASGPGVGETQYF.